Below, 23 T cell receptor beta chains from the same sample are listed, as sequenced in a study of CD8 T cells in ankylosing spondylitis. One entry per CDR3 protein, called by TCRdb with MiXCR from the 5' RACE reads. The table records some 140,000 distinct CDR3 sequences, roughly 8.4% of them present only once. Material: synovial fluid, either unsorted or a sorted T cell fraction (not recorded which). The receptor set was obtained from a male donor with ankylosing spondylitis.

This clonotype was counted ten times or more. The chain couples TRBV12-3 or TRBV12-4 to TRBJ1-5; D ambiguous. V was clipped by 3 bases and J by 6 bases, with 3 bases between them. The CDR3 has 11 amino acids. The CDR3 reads CASSLGQPQHF. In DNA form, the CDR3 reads TGTGCCAGCAGTTTGGGTCAGCCCCAGCATTTT.

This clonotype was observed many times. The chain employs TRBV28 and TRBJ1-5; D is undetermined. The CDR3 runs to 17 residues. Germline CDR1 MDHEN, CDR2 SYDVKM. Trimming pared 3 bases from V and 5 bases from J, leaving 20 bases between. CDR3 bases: TGTGCCAGCAGTTTCTTATCCGAGGGTGCGGGCTATCAGCCCCAGCATTTT. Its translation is CASSFLSEGAGYQPQHF.

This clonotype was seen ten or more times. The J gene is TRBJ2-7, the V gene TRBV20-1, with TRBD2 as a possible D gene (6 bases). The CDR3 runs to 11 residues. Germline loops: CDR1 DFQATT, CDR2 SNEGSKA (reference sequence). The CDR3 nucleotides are TGCAGCGGGGGTTTGGGCTACGAGCAGTACTTC. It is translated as CSGGLGYEQYF.

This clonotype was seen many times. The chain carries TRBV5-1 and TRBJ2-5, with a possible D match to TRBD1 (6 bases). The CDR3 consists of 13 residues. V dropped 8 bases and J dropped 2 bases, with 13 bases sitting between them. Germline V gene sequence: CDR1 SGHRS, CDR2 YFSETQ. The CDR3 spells CASGRGQQETQYF. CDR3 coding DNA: TGCGCCAGTGGCAGGGGACAACAAGAGACCCAGTACTTC. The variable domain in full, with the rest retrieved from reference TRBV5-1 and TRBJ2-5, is KAGVTQTPRYLIKTRGQQVTLSCSPISGHRSVSWYQQTPGQGLQFLFEYFSETQRNKGNFPGRFSGRQFSNSRSEMNVSTLELGDSALYLCASGRGQQETQYFGPGTRLLVL.

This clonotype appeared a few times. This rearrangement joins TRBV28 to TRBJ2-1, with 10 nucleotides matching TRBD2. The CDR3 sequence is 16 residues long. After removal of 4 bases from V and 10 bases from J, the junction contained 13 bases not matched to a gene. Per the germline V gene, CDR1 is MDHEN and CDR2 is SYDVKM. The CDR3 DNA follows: TGTGCCAGCAGTTCCCCCCCCAGCGGGGGGGCACGGGAGCAGTTCTTC. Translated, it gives CASSSPPSGGAREQFF.

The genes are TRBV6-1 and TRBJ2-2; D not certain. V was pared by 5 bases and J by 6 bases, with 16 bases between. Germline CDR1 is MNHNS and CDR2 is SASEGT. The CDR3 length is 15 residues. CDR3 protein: CASSPRASLAGELFF. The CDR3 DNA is TGTGCCAGCAGTCCCCGGGCCTCACTCGCCGGGGAGCTGTTTTTT.

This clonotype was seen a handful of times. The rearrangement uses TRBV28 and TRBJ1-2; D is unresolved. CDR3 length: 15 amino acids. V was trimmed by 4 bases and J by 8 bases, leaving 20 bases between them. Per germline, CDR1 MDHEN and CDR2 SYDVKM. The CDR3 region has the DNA TGTGCCAGCAGTTGGGGATCGGTTCTGTCGAGGGGCTACACCTTC. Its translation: CASSWGSVLSRGYTF.

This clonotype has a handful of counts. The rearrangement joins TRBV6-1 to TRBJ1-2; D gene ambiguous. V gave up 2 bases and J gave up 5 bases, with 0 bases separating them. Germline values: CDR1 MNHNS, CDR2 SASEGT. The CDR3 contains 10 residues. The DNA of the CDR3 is TGTGCCAGCAGTGAATATGGCTACACCTTC. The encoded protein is CASSEYGYTF.

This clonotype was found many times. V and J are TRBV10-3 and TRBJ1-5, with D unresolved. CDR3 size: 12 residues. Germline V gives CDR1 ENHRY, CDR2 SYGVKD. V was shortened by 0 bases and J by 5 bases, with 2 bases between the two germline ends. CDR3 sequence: CAISESDQPQHF. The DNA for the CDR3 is TGTGCCATCAGTGAGTCGGATCAGCCCCAGCATTTT.

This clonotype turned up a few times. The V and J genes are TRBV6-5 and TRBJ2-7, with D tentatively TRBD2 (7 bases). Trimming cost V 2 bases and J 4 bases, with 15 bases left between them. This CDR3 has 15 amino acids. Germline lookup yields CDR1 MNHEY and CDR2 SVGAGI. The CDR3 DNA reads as TGTGCCAGCAGTTACCCGACGGCGGGGGCTTACGAGCAGTACTTC. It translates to CASSYPTAGAYEQYF.

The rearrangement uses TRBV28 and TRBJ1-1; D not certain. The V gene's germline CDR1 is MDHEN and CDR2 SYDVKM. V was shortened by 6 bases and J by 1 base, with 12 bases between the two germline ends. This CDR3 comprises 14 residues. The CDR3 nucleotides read TGTGCCAGCAGCCAGCTAGTGAAGAACACTGAAGCTTTCTTT. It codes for CASSQLVKNTEAFF.

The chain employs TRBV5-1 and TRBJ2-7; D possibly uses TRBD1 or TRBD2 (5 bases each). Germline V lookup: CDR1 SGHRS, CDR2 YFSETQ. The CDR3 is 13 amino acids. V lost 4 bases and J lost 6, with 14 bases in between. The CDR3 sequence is CASSRDGTREQYF. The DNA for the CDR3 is TGCGCCAGCAGCCGGGACGGGACGCGCGAGCAGTACTTC.

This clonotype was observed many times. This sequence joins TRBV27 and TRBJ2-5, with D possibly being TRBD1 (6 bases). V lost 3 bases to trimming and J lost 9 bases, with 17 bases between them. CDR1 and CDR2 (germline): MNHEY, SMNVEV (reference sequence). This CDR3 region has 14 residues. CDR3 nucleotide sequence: TGTGCCAGCAGTTTGATCTCAGGGGCTGGGGCCCAGTACTTC. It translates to CASSLISGAGAQYF.

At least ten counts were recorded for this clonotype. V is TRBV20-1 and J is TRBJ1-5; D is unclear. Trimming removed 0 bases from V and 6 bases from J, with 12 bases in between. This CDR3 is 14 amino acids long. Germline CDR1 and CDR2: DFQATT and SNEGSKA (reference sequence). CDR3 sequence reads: CSARDPVRSQPQHF. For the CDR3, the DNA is TGCAGTGCTAGAGATCCGGTCAGGAGTCAGCCCCAGCATTTT.

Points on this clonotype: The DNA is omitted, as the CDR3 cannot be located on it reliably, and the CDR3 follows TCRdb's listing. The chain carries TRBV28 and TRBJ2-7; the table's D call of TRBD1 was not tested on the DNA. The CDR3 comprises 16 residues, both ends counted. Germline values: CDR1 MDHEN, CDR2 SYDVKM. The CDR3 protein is CASSSSRDRGRKEQYF.

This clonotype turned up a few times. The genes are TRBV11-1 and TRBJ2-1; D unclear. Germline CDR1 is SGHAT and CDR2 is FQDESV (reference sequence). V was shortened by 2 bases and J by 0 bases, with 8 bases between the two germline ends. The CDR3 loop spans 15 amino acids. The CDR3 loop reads CASSLRVDSYNEQFF. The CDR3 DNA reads TGTGCCAGCAGCTTACGGGTAGACTCCTACAATGAGCAGTTCTTC.

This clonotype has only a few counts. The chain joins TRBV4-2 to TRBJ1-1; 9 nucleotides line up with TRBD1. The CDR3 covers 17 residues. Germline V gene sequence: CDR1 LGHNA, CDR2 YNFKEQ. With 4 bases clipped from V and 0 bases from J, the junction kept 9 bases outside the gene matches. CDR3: CASSLGTGTRVNTEAFF. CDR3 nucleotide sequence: TGTGCCAGCAGCCTAGGGACAGGGACGAGGGTGAACACTGAAGCTTTCTTT.

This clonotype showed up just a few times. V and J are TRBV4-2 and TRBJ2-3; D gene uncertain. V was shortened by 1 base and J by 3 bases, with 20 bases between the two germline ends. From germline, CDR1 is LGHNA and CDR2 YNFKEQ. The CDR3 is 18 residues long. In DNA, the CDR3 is TGTGCCAGCAGCCAAGGTAATACGAGGAGACGATGGACAGATACGCAGTATTTT. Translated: CASSQGNTRRRWTDTQYF.

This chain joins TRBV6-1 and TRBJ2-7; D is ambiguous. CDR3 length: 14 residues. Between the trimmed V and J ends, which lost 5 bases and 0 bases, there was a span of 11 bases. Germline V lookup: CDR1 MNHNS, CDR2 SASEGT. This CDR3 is CASSPEVLSYEQYF. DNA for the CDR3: TGTGCCAGCAGTCCTGAAGTCCTCTCCTACGAGCAGTACTTC.

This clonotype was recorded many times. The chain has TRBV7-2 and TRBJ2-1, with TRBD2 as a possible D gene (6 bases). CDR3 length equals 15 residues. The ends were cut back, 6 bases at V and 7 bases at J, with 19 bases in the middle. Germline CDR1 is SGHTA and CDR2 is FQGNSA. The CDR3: CASSMGGSKANEQFF. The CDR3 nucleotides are TGTGCCAGCAGTATGGGGGGAAGTAAGGCTAATGAGCAGTTCTTC.

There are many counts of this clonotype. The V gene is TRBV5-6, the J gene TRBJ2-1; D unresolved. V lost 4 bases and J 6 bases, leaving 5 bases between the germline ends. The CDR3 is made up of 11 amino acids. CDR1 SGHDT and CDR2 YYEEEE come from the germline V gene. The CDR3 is CASSRINEQFF. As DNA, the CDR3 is TGTGCCAGCAGCCGGATCAATGAGCAGTTCTTC.

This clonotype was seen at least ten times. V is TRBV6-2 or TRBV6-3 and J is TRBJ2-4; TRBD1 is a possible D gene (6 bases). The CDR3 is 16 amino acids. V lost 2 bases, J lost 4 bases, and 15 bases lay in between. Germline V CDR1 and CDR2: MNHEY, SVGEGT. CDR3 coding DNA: TGTGCCAGCAGTTACCGGGAACGGGACACGAAAAACATTCAGTACTTC. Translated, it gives CASSYRERDTKNIQYF.

CDR3 sequence: CSATTGLAKNIQYF. The DNA for the CDR3 is TGCAGCGCTACTACAGGATTAGCCAAAAACATTCAGTACTTC. The chain uses TRBV29-1 and TRBJ2-4; D may be TRBD1 (5 bases). V was trimmed by 7 bases and J by 0 bases, leaving 13 bases between them. Germline V gene data show CDR1 as SQVTM and CDR2 as ANQGSEA. The CDR3 loop spans 14 amino acids.